This T cell receptor beta chain came from a study of T cell responses to AZD1222 COVID-19 vaccine. On this clone itself: Its antigen is not known.

Points from the study as a whole: When two AZD1222 doses had been given, Spike-specific TCR breadth and depth rose.

Assay: immunoSEQ multiplex PCR; the TCRdb copy retains only in-frame clones and omits some. This table holds approximately 170,000 clones, approximately 86% found once. The specimen was peripheral blood, collected 28 days after the second AZD1222 dose. This clonotype originated in an adult who received the AZD1222 COVID-19 vaccine.

CDR3 region: CASSQERKGLGTDTQYF. CDR3 nucleotide sequence: TGCGCCAGCAGCCAAGAGAGGAAGGGGTTGGGCACAGATACGCAGTATTTT. This chain uses TRBV4-3 with TRBJ2-3; weak D call: TRBD1 (5 bases). CDR1 and CDR2 from the germline V gene are LGHNA and YSLEER. V lost 0 bases to trimming and J lost 1 base, with 14 bases between them. The length of the CDR3 is 17 residues.